This section outlines one T cell receptor (beta chain) sequence together with its context. Sequencing used immunoSEQ multiplex PCR; TCRdb keeps in-frame clones, though not all of them. The table lists under 150,000 clones, roughly 88% of them singletons, with roughly 28% in the top ten. This sample is part of a study of blood T cell repertoires in COVID-19. This CDR3 comprises 14 residues. V lost 7 bases to trimming and J lost 6 bases; unmatched junction nucleotides: 10. Germline V gene sequence: CDR1 SEHNR, CDR2 FQNEAQ (reference sequence). The receptor was isolated from a human donor in a cohort sampled during active COVID-19. The rearrangement links TRBV7-9 to TRBJ1-2; 8 bases match TRBD1. The specimen was peripheral blood. This CDR3 reads CASTPWSDRDGYTF. The DNA of the CDR3 is TGTGCCAGCACCCCATGGTCGGACAGGGATGGCTACACCTTC.